Listed below are T cell receptor beta chains from one sample, sequenced in a study of tumor-infiltrating lymphocytes in localized non-small cell lung cancer. Sequencing used immunoSEQ multiplex PCR; TCRdb keeps in-frame clones, though not all of them. The sample lists 15,000 to 16,000 clones; roughly 71% were seen once. Sequenced sample: lung tumor tissue. These TCRs come from a human donor with non-small cell lung cancer. The CDR3 runs from the conserved cysteine through the conserved F or W. D genes are given only for firm matches. For some rows the clone size is stated as once, few or many, or as a class when expanded; others skip it.

V gene	J gene	clone size	D gene	CDR3 DNA	CDR3 protein
TRBV11-3	TRBJ2-3	.	TRBD2	TGTGCCAGCAGCTTTGGCAGCGGGAGGGCCTCACAGTCAGATACGCAGTATTTT	CASSFGSGRASQSDTQYF
TRBV30	TRBJ2-7	.	TRBD2	TGTGCCTGGACAACTAGCGGGAGGTACGAGCAGTACTTC	CAWTTSGRYEQYF
TRBV6-5	TRBJ2-5	.	.	TGTGCCAGCAGTCCCCGGGTGGCGGGCCAAGAGACCCAGTACTTC	CASSPRVAGQETQYF
TRBV29-1	TRBJ2-7	few	.	TGCAGCGTTGAGGTCCTGAACTACGAGCAGTACTTC	CSVEVLNYEQYF
TRBV10-3	TRBJ2-7	.	TRBD1	TGTGCCAGTTGCGCGGACAGGGCCTACGAGCAGTACTTC	CASCADRAYEQYF
TRBV30	TRBJ2-4	.	.	TGTGCCTGGAGGGCAGCAGGGACCAAAAACATTCAGTACTTC	CAWRAAGTKNIQYF
TRBV30	TRBJ1-5	few	.	TGTGCCTGGAGTCTCCGGGACAAGAATCAGCCCCAGCATTTT	CAWSLRDKNQPQHF
TRBV29-1	TRBJ1-1	.	TRBD1	TGCAGCGCCCGCAGGGGGGGAGACACTGAAGCTTTCTTT	CSARRGGDTEAFF
TRBV28	TRBJ1-4	.	.	TGTGCCAGCAGTTTAAGTGGGCAGGGTGGAGAAAAACTGTTTTTT	CASSLSGQGGEKLFF
TRBV15	TRBJ2-3	.	.	TGTGCCACCAGCACGAGATTAAAGGGCGGAACGGCCCCAGCAGATACGCAGTATTTT	CATSTRLKGGTAPADTQYF
TRBV18	TRBJ2-7	.	TRBD2	TGTGCCAGCAGCCTAGCGGTCGCCTACGAGCAGTACTTC	CASSLAVAYEQYF
TRBV4-1	TRBJ2-7	few	TRBD1	TGCGCCAGCAGCCAGGAGACAGGGCACGAGCAGTACTTC	CASSQETGHEQYF
TRBV25-1	TRBJ1-1	few	.	TGTGCCAGCAGGAGTGGGGGCGCTTGGGATTACACTGAAGCTTTCTTT	CASRSGGAWDYTEAFF
TRBV10-3	TRBJ2-5	.	TRBD1	TGTGCCATCAGTGGGACAGGGGGACAAGAGACCCAGTACTTC	CAISGTGGQETQYF
TRBV30	TRBJ1-5	.	.	TGTGCCTGGAGTGAAGTAGGGAATCAGCCCCAGCATTTT	CAWSEVGNQPQHF
TRBV19	TRBJ1-2	.	TRBD1	TGTGCCAGCCTCCATACTTGGACAGGGATAGGCTACACCTTC	CASLHTWTGIGYTF
TRBV5-4	TRBJ2-5	.	TRBD1	TGTGCCAGCAGCTTGGGTAGGGGGCTGGAGACCCAGTACTTC	CASSLGRGLETQYF
TRBV18	TRBJ2-7	few	.	TGTGCCAGCTCACCACCAGGGGGCGGAGGGGAGCAGTACTTC	CASSPPGGGGEQYF
TRBV6-4	TRBJ1-5	.	.	TGTGCCAGCAGTGACTCAGGGACGCAAGTACCCCTGCAACCAGTCCCCTGCAATCAGCCCCAGCATTTT	CASSDSGTQVPLQPVPCNQPQHF
TRBV6-1	TRBJ1-5	.	TRBD1	TGTGCCAGCAGTGAATTCGGACAGGGGGCTCTTAGCAATCAGCCCCAGCATTTT	CASSEFGQGALSNQPQHF
TRBV19	TRBJ2-7	.	.	TGTGCCAGTAGTCCCTCGGACAGTCAGGCGGGCGAGCAGTACTTC	CASSPSDSQAGEQYF
TRBV11-2	TRBJ2-7	.	TRBD2	TGTGCCAGCAGCTTCAACCCGCCCGGGACTAGCGGGTACGAGCAGTACTTC	CASSFNPPGTSGYEQYF
TRBV6-6	TRBJ2-2	few	TRBD2	TGTGCCAGCAGGCCAGGGACTAGCGTTGTCGGGGAGCTGTTTTTT	CASRPGTSVVGELFF
TRBV12-5	TRBJ2-1	.	.	TGTGCTAGTGGTTTGGATCGGTGGGCTAGCGAGACGAAGACCTACAATGAGCAGTTCTTC	CASGLDRWASETKTYNEQFF
TRBV30	TRBJ2-3	.	.	TGTGCCTGGAGTGCCGGAGATACGCAGTATTTT	CAWSAGDTQYF
TRBV19	TRBJ2-1	.	.	TGTGCCAGTAGTCCTTACCGGGGGTACAATGAGCAGTTCTTC	CASSPYRGYNEQFF
TRBV7-9	TRBJ2-3	.	TRBD1	TGTGCCAGCAGCTCCCTATGGAGGGAAGGGACAGGTACGCAGTATTTT	CASSSLWREGTGTQYF
TRBV2	TRBJ2-3	once	TRBD2	TGTGCCAGCAGTGAACTATGGGTAGGGATAAGCGGGGATTCCACAGATACGCAGTATTTT	CASSELWVGISGDSTDTQYF
TRBV7-2	TRBJ1-4	.	.	TGTGCCAGCAGCTCTAGCGGGGAGGGAGCCCTTGCAACTAATGAAAAACTGTTTTTT	CASSSSGEGALATNEKLFF
TRBV12-5	TRBJ2-1	.	.	TGTGCTAGTGGTTTGGCCGAGGGAAATGAGCAGTTCTTC	CASGLAEGNEQFF
TRBV27	TRBJ1-1	.	TRBD1	TGTGCCAGCAGTTGGCGACAGGGAGTGGCCACTGAAGCTTTCTTT	CASSWRQGVATEAFF
TRBV15	TRBJ1-2	.	.	TGTGCCACCAGCGCCGCAGGGGCGGGCTATGGCTACACCTTC	CATSAAGAGYGYTF
TRBV10-1	TRBJ1-1	.	TRBD1	TGCGCCAGCAGCACAGGGGTGGACACTGAAGCTTTCTTT	CASSTGVDTEAFF
TRBV7-2	TRBJ1-1	.	TRBD1	TGTGCCAGCAGCCCAAGACAGGGTGGTAACACTGAAGCTTTCTTT	CASSPRQGGNTEAFF
TRBV6-5	TRBJ2-7	.	TRBD1	TGTGCCAGCAGCACGGGACAGGGGATCGTCGGGCAGTACTTC	CASSTGQGIVGQYF
TRBV6-5	TRBJ1-4	.	.	TGTGCCAGCAGCCTAACAGGGAGAGGGGAAAAACTGTTTTTT	CASSLTGRGEKLFF
TRBV20-1	TRBJ2-7	few	.	TGCAGTGCTAGACAGGGCGCCGAGCAGTACTTC	CSARQGAEQYF
TRBV6-1	TRBJ1-5	.	TRBD1	TGTGCCAGCAGTGAATTCAGGGGGCATCAGCCCCAGCATTTT	CASSEFRGHQPQHF
TRBV7-9	TRBJ2-5	.	.	TGTGCCAGCAGCGCCCAGGGGGGGGAGACCCAGTACTTC	CASSAQGGETQYF
TRBV28	TRBJ1-5	.	.	TGTGCCAGCAGTTTACAGGGTTTTGGTCGGGATAGCAATCAGCCCCAGCATTTT	CASSLQGFGRDSNQPQHF
TRBV4-2	TRBJ1-5	once	.	TGTGCCAGCAGCCAAGTAGCGGGTGGGCGCAATCAGCCCCAGCATTTT	CASSQVAGGRNQPQHF